A single sample gave rise to the 19 T cell receptor beta chains below, sequenced in a study of blood T cell repertoires in COVID-19. The repertoire was sequenced with immunoSEQ multiplex PCR; TCRdb's copy has only in-frame clones and lacks some. This sample has about 250,000 clones; roughly 88% occur once, and the top ten carry roughly 4.3%. Specimen: PBMCs or T cells enriched from blood (not recorded which). The origin of the receptors is a woman in her 30s who had recovered from COVID-19.

This clone was seen more than once but under ten times. V gene TRBV19 combines with J gene TRBJ2-5, with 11 nucleotides matching TRBD1. The V and J ends lost 10 bases and 5 bases, in that order; junction bases with no gene match: 12. CDR1 is LNHDA and CDR2 is SQIVND in the germline V gene (reference sequence). The CDR3 sequence is 15 residues long. CDR3 bases: TGTGCCACGACTGCGGGACAGGGGGATGTGGAGACCCAGTACTTC. Translation gives CATTAGQGDVETQYF.

The rearrangement uses TRBV12-2 and TRBJ1-5. TRBV12-2 is deemed a pseudogene. The CDR3 is made up of 19 amino acids. CDR3 bases: TGTGCAAGTCGCTTAGCGGAGGGGCCCCCCTATAGAAACAATCAGCCCCAGCATTTT. The encoded protein is CASRLAEGPPYRNNQPQHF.

This clone was detected a few times. The chain couples TRBV25-1 to TRBJ1-2; 11 positions agree with TRBD1. The germline CDR1 and CDR2 sequences are MGHDK and SYGVNS. The V gene end was trimmed by 8 bases and the J gene end by 3 bases; junction bases not matched to a gene: 14. The CDR3 loop spans 17 amino acids. Here the CDR3 reads CASLGGTGGRDDYGYTF. CDR3 coding DNA: TGTGCCAGCCTAGGAGGGACAGGGGGACGTGACGACTATGGCTACACCTTC.

V usage is TRBV5-1 and J usage is TRBJ2-1, with D possibly being TRBD2 (7 bases). This CDR3 comprises 16 residues. V dropped 4 bases and J dropped 0 bases, with 14 bases sitting between them. Germline V gene sequence: CDR1 SGHRS, CDR2 YFSETQ. The CDR3 region has the DNA TGCGCCAGCAGCGTCGGGGGGCTTAGCTCCTACAATGAGCAGTTCTTC. Residues: CASSVGGLSSYNEQFF.

This rearrangement joins TRBV6-1 to TRBJ2-7; D call uncertain. With 4 bases removed from V and 0 bases from J, the gap between germline ends came to 19 bases. CDR1 is MNHNS and CDR2 is SASEGT in the germline V gene. The CDR3 contains 17 residues. The CDR3 nucleotides are TGTGCCAGCAGTGTAGGCCCAGACATTACCAGCTCCTACGAGCAGTACTTC. This sequence encodes CASSVGPDITSSYEQYF.

This chain connects TRBV5-1 to TRBJ1-2; TRBD1 matches at 9 bases. Germline CDR1 reads SGHRS; CDR2 reads YFSETQ. The CDR3 loop spans 14 amino acids. Trimming cost V 4 bases and J 2 bases; bases outside gene matches: 3. The CDR3 nucleotides read TGCGCCAGCAGCGGGACAGGGACGAACTATGGCTACACCTTC. The encoded protein is CASSGTGTNYGYTF. Drawing the rest from reference TRBV5-1 and TRBJ1-2, the complete variable domain is KAGVTQTPRYLIKTRGQQVTLSCSPISGHRSVSWYQQTPGQGLQFLFEYFSETQRNKGNFPGRFSGRQFSNSRSEMNVSTLELGDSALYLCASSGTGTNYGYTFGSGTRLTVV.

In DNA form, the CDR3 reads TGTGCCATCAGCGAGAACCGGGACAGGGGAGGCTACACCTTC. Translation gives CAISENRDRGGYTF. The chain uses TRBV10-3 and TRBJ1-2; 10 nucleotides agree with TRBD1. V lost 6 bases to trimming and J lost 8 bases; unmatched junction nucleotides: 9. From germline, CDR1 is ENHRY and CDR2 SYGVKD. There are 14 residues in the CDR3.

Only a few counts were recorded for this clone. The rearrangement links TRBV7-8 to TRBJ2-3, with 10 bases matching TRBD2. V shed 1 base, J shed 7 bases, and the junction held 8 bases outside the gene matches. There are 16 residues in the CDR3. CDR1 is SGHVS, CDR2 FQNEAQ, per germline. CDR3 coding DNA: TGTGCCAGCAGCTTAGTAGCGGGGGGTAGGTGGAATACGCAGTATTTT. Translation: CASSLVAGGRWNTQYF.

This chain uses TRBV5-4 with TRBJ2-7, with TRBD2 identical over 7 bases. Germline assignment: CDR1 SGHNT and CDR2 YYREEE (reference sequence). V was clipped by 4 bases and J by 2 bases; unmatched bases: 3. CDR3 length: 13 residues. Here the CDR3 DNA reads TGTGCCAGCAGCGCCGGACTAGCCTACGAGCAGTACTTC. It encodes CASSAGLAYEQYF.

The sample holds one count of this clone. The chain employs TRBV30 and TRBJ2-5; perhaps TRBD2 as D (6 bases). This CDR3 region has 13 residues. Trimming left V 2 bases short and J 7 bases short, with 14 bases between. Per germline, CDR1 GTSNPN and CDR2 SVGIG (reference sequence). The CDR3 loop is CAWSSEPGGTQYF. The CDR3 bases are TGTGCCTGGAGTTCGGAACCCGGGGGGACCCAGTACTTC. Using reference TRBV30 and TRBJ2-5 for the parts outside the CDR3, the full variable domain is SQTIHQWPATLVQPVGSPLSLECTVEGTSNPNLYWYRQAAGRGLQLLFYSVGIGQISSEVPQNLSASRPQDRQFILSSKKLLLSDSGFYLCAWSSEPGGTQYFGPGTRLLVL.

This clone was observed once. This chain uses TRBV6-5 with TRBJ2-7; TRBD2 might be the D (5 bases). The length of the CDR3 is 14 residues. The germline V gene encodes CDR1 MNHEY and CDR2 SVGAGI. V gave up 0 bases and J gave up 5 bases, with 11 bases separating them. The CDR3 DNA sequence: TGTGCCAGCAGTTACTCCGGCGGGCTGGACGAGCAGTACTTC. Translated: CASSYSGGLDEQYF.

The chain carries TRBV2 and TRBJ2-3, with D possibly TRBD2 on 6 matching bases. The CDR3 extends over 16 amino acids. Germline V lookup: CDR1 SNHLY, CDR2 FYNNEI. The V end was cut by 3 bases, the J end by 0 bases, with 13 bases between. CDR3 amino acids: CASSEGVAASTDTQYF. As DNA, the CDR3 is TGTGCCAGCAGTGAGGGAGTAGCGGCGAGCACAGATACGCAGTATTTT.

The chain combines TRBV5-4 with TRBJ1-1; D is ambiguous. The germline CDR1 and CDR2 sequences are SGHNT and YYREEE (reference sequence). V lost 2 bases to trimming and J lost 6 bases, with 11 bases between them. This CDR3 region has 13 residues. The CDR3 loop reads CASSFTLSPEAFF. In DNA form, the CDR3 reads TGTGCCAGCAGCTTCACCCTTAGTCCTGAAGCTTTCTTT.

The J gene is TRBJ2-2, the V gene TRBV29-1, with TRBD2 as a possible D gene (6 bases). The germline V gene encodes CDR1 SQVTM and CDR2 ANQGSEA. Deletions cut 3 bases from V and 5 bases from J, with 7 bases between. The CDR3 has 12 amino acids. Here the CDR3 DNA reads TGCAGCGTTGAGGAGGGGACCGGGGAGCTGTTTTTT. Residues: CSVEEGTGELFF.

The chain carries TRBV28 and TRBJ2-5, with 7 nucleotides matching TRBD1. CDR3 length: 13 amino acids. V lost 7 bases and J lost 5; bases outside the gene matches: 7. Per germline, CDR1 MDHEN and CDR2 SYDVKM. CDR3 loop: CASIRGGLETQYF. The CDR3 nucleotides are TGTGCCAGCATTCGAGGGGGCCTGGAGACCCAGTACTTC. The variable domain in full, with the rest retrieved from reference TRBV28 and TRBJ2-5, is DVKVTQSSRYLVKRTGEKVFLECVQDMDHENMFWYRQDPGLGLRLIYFSYDVKMKEKGDIPEGYSVSREKKERFSLILESASTNQTSMYLCASIRGGLETQYFGPGTRLLVL.

CDR3 coding DNA: TGCAGTGCTAGTATTGGCGGGCAATCTGTCAGCTCCTACAATGAGCAGTTCTTC. It specifies CSASIGGQSVSSYNEQFF. The chain couples TRBV20-1 to TRBJ2-1; D may be TRBD2 (5 bases). V was cut by 3 bases and J by 0 bases, with 21 bases left in between. Germline V lookup: CDR1 DFQATT, CDR2 SNEGSKA (reference sequence). The CDR3 sequence is 18 residues long.

This chain uses TRBV11-2 with TRBJ2-1, with TRBD2 matching 10 bases. Trimming took 1 base from V and 6 from J; bases not matched to a gene: 9. The CDR3 is 17 amino acids. CDR1 is SGHAT and CDR2 is FQNNGV in the germline V gene. CDR3 nucleotides: TGTGCCAGCAGCTTAGCCGTAGCGGGAGGTACCCCCAATGAGCAGTTCTTC. Amino acids: CASSLAVAGGTPNEQFF.

Here the CDR3 reads CATSERYSSYNEQFF. The CDR3 coding sequence is TGTGCCACCAGTGAAAGATATAGCTCCTACAATGAGCAGTTCTTC. The chain is built from TRBV24-1 and TRBJ2-1; D is undetermined. The V gene's germline CDR1 is KGHDR and CDR2 SFDVKD. The CDR3 has 15 residues. V was pared by 4 bases and J by 0 bases, with 9 bases between.

CDR3 sequence: CASSQRLTGLYEQYF. In DNA, the CDR3 is TGTGCCAGCAGCCAGAGACTAACGGGCCTATACGAGCAGTACTTC. The chain combines TRBV14 with TRBJ2-7; a possible D gene is TRBD2 (5 bases). V was pared by 3 bases and J by 4 bases, with 16 bases between. From germline, CDR1 is SGHDN and CDR2 FVKESK. The CDR3 sequence is 15 residues long.